Below, 24 T cell receptor beta chains from the same sample are listed, as sequenced in a study of shared clonotypes between healthy human individuals. Here immunoSEQ multiplex PCR was the method, and the copy in TCRdb shows in-frame clones only, minus some. The table shows a few million clones, with approximately 95% occurring only once. The sequenced sample consisted of naive CD4+ T cells from PBMCs. Documented subset: CD45RA+ positively selected. These receptors originate from a man aged 18 to 29 in good health. Some clones in this sample may be carry-over from other donors' samples.

The V gene is TRBV7-9, the J gene TRBJ2-1; no clear D. The CDR3 totals 19 residues. V dropped 0 bases and J dropped 7 bases, with 25 bases sitting between them. The germline V gene encodes CDR1 SEHNR and CDR2 FQNEAQ (reference sequence). CDR3 sequence reads: CASSLARLTDRQLDNEQFF. The CDR3 region has the DNA TGTGCCAGCAGCTTAGCCCGACTCACCGATAGGCAGTTGGATAATGAGCAGTTCTTC.

The J gene is TRBJ2-7, the V gene TRBV29-1; tentative D call: TRBD2 (6 bases). The CDR3 spans 10 residues. V shed 7 bases and J shed 5 bases, with 9 bases lying between them. Germline lookup yields CDR1 SQVTM and CDR2 ANQGSEA. The CDR3 loop is CSGGDNEQYF. The CDR3 coding sequence is TGCAGCGGGGGGGATAACGAGCAGTACTTC.

This clone was seen once. This chain uses TRBV5-1 with TRBJ2-5, with TRBD2 identical over 10 bases. Germline loops: CDR1 SGHRS, CDR2 YFSETQ. The CDR3 is 18 residues long. The junction had 15 bases not matched to a gene; V was cut back by 4 bases and J by 3 bases. The CDR3 bases are TGCGCCAGCAGCGGAGGACTAGCGGCACCCACATGGGAAGAGACCCAGTACTTC. Translating it yields CASSGGLAAPTWEETQYF.

This clone has only one observation. Other nucleotide sequences in the sample specify the same CDR3. The V gene is TRBV7-2, the J gene TRBJ2-7, with D unclear. V was cut by 4 bases and J by 5 bases, with 9 bases left in between. Germline assignment: CDR1 SGHTA and CDR2 FQGNSA. This CDR3 has 12 residues. The chain's CDR3 is CASSSTRNEQYF. Here the CDR3 DNA reads TGTGCCAGCAGCTCTACGAGGAACGAGCAGTACTTC.

The genes are TRBV5-4 and TRBJ2-7; 12 bases agree with TRBD2. Germline loops: CDR1 SGHNT, CDR2 YYREEE (reference sequence). This CDR3 region has 17 residues. The V segment lost 0 bases and the J segment 6 bases; nucleotides outside the gene matches: 10. CDR3 in DNA: TGTGCCAGCAGCTTGGCGGGACTAGCGGGCCGCCCCTCCGAGCAGTACTTC. Translating gives CASSLAGLAGRPSEQYF.

This sequence joins TRBV27 and TRBJ2-7; the D gene is possibly TRBD2 (5 bases). Trimming stripped 1 base from V and 9 bases from J, with 10 bases between. CDR3 length equals 12 residues. CDR1 and CDR2 from the germline V gene are MNHEY and SMNVEV (reference sequence). The CDR3 nucleotides are TGTGCCAGCAGTTTATACGGGATACGGCAGTACTTC. It translates to CASSLYGIRQYF.

This clone occurred once. The chain employs TRBV27 and TRBJ2-1; possibly TRBD1 or TRBD2 for D (6 bases each). The V gene's germline CDR1 is MNHEY and CDR2 SMNVEV (reference sequence). The CDR3 has 15 residues. Trimming cost V 7 bases and J 6 bases, with 19 bases left between them. CDR3 amino acids: CASMIRGGLFNEQFF. In DNA form, the CDR3 reads TGTGCCAGCATGATAAGAGGGGGACTCTTCAATGAGCAGTTCTTC.

V usage is TRBV5-1 and J usage is TRBJ2-7; 10 bases are shared with TRBD2. The CDR3 covers 16 residues. In germline, CDR1 is SGHRS, CDR2 YFSETQ. The trim removed 0 bases at V and 6 bases at J, leaving 9 bases unmatched. The CDR3 loop reads CASSLDGLAARLEQYF. The CDR3 DNA follows: TGCGCCAGCAGCTTGGATGGACTAGCGGCTCGCCTCGAGCAGTACTTC.

The chain links TRBV27 to TRBJ2-7; 11 bases agree with TRBD2. CDR3 length: 16 amino acids. Germline lookup yields CDR1 MNHEY and CDR2 SMNVEV (reference sequence). Trimming at V came to 6 bases and at J to 3 bases, leaving 10 bases not matched to a gene. The chain's CDR3 is CASSPPRLAGGYEQYF. The CDR3 DNA sequence: TGTGCCAGCAGCCCCCCCCGCCTAGCGGGAGGCTACGAGCAGTACTTC.

CDR3 protein: CASSITGGTDTQYF. DNA of the CDR3: TGTGCCAGCAGCATTACAGGGGGGACAGATACGCAGTATTTT. The J gene is TRBJ2-3, the V gene TRBV11-3; 8 positions match TRBD1. Trimming cost V 5 bases and J 3 bases; bases outside gene matches: 4. CDR3 length: 14 amino acids. CDR1 is SGHNT and CDR2 is YENEEA in the germline V gene. The whole variable domain, filled in from reference TRBV11-3 and TRBJ2-3, reads EAGVVQSPRYKIIEKKQPVAFWCNPISGHNTLYWYLQNLGQGPELLIRYENEEAVDDSQLPKDRFSAERLKGVDSTLKIQPAELGDSAVYLCASSITGGTDTQYFGPGTRLTVL.

The chain links TRBV5-1 to TRBJ1-2; perhaps TRBD1 as D (5 bases). V lost 0 bases and J 8 bases, leaving 20 bases between the germline ends. This CDR3 is 16 amino acids long. CDR1 is SGHRS, CDR2 YFSETQ, per germline. The CDR3 loop is CASSLGDDTKRGGYTF. DNA of the CDR3: TGCGCCAGCAGCTTGGGGGACGACACGAAAAGAGGGGGCTACACCTTC.

As DNA, the CDR3 is TGTGCCAGTAGTATAATGGACAACTCCTACGAGCAGTACTTC. Amino acids: CASSIMDNSYEQYF. V usage is TRBV19 and J usage is TRBJ2-7; a weak D match, TRBD1 (5 bases). The V gene's germline CDR1 is LNHDA and CDR2 SQIVND (reference sequence). There are 14 residues in the CDR3. Trimming took off 2 bases at V and 0 bases at J, with 8 bases between the two ends.

The chain combines TRBV2 with TRBJ2-7; D remains ambiguous. This CDR3 has 13 residues. Trimming pared 5 bases from V and 3 bases from J, leaving 11 bases between. Germline values: CDR1 SNHLY, CDR2 FYNNEI. The DNA of the CDR3 is TGTGCCAGCAGTTATGACACGTTCTACGAGCAGTACTTC. It yields the protein CASSYDTFYEQYF.

The rearrangement joins TRBV15 to TRBJ2-5, with TRBD2 matching over 14 bases. The germline V gene has CDR1 LNHNV and CDR2 YYDKDF (reference sequence). The CDR3 has 16 amino acids. J was trimmed by 5 bases and V by 4 bases; bases with no gene match: 6. The CDR3 sequence is CATSMGTSGSWETQYF. Here the CDR3 DNA reads TGTGCCACCAGCATGGGGACTAGCGGGAGTTGGGAGACCCAGTACTTC.

The V and J genes are TRBV11-2 and TRBJ2-1; weak D call: TRBD2 (6 bases). V shed 1 base and J shed 1 base, with 14 bases lying between them. The CDR3 is 17 residues long. Germline CDR1 and CDR2: SGHAT and FQNNGV. Here the CDR3 DNA reads TGTGCCAGCAGCTTAGGGGTGCTAGCGTCTTCCTACAATGAGCAGTTCTTC. Translated: CASSLGVLASSYNEQFF.

The chain has TRBV6-5 and TRBJ2-7; D is uncertain. Between the trimmed V and J ends, which lost 6 bases and 3 bases, there was a span of 6 bases. This CDR3 contains 11 residues. Germline CDR1 is MNHEY and CDR2 is SVGAGI. The CDR3 DNA follows: TGTGCCAGCAGATTAGGCTACGAGCAGTACTTC. This codes for CASRLGYEQYF.

The CDR3, as DNA: TGTGCCAGCAGTCCGTTTCTTGATCAGCCCCAGCATTTT. Protein: CASSPFLDQPQHF. J is TRBJ1-5 and V is TRBV6-1; D is uncertain. V gave up 5 bases and J gave up 5 bases, with 10 bases separating them. There are 13 residues in the CDR3. Germline V gives CDR1 MNHNS, CDR2 SASEGT.

The chain couples TRBV15 to TRBJ1-5; unclear D gene. Per germline, CDR1 LNHNV and CDR2 YYDKDF (reference sequence). This CDR3 contains 16 residues. Trimming cost V 0 bases and J 0 bases, with 9 bases left between them. The CDR3 spells CATSRDLIISNQPQHF. CDR3 coding DNA: TGTGCCACCAGCAGAGATCTAATTATTAGCAATCAGCCCCAGCATTTT.

The chain has TRBV14 and TRBJ2-1, with D maybe TRBD2 (5 bases). The CDR3 runs 14 residues. In germline, CDR1 is SGHDN, CDR2 FVKESK. V was shortened by 1 base and J by 5 bases, with 9 bases between the two germline ends. CDR3 nucleotides: TGTGCCAGCAGCCAAGTCTCCGGGAACAATGAGCAGTTCTTC. Translating gives CASSQVSGNNEQFF.

The gene calls are TRBV5-4 and TRBJ2-7, with 8 bases that match TRBD1. V gave up 0 bases and J gave up 2 bases; unmatched junction bases: 7. The CDR3 runs 16 residues. CDR1 is SGHNT, CDR2 YYREEE, per germline (reference sequence). The chain's CDR3 is CASSLVPGQVAYEQYF. DNA of the CDR3: TGTGCCAGCAGCTTGGTTCCGGGACAGGTAGCCTACGAGCAGTACTTC.

Concerning this clone itself: The sample contains more than one DNA sequence encoding this CDR3. The gene calls are TRBV7-3 and TRBJ2-1; D is perhaps TRBD1 (6 bases). Germline-derived CDR1 and CDR2 are SGHTA and FQGTGA. With 5 bases removed from V and 2 bases from J, the gap between germline ends came to 10 bases. The CDR3 has 14 residues. CDR3 nucleotides: TGTGCCAGCAGCCCGCAGGGGACCTACAATGAGCAGTTCTTC. Protein product: CASSPQGTYNEQFF.

The gene calls are TRBV5-6 and TRBJ2-7; D not resolved. This CDR3 is built from 15 residues. Germline CDR1 is SGHDT and CDR2 is YYEEEE. Trimming pared 2 bases from V and 0 bases from J, leaving 12 bases between. The CDR3 spells CASSFLGSSSYEQYF. The CDR3 DNA reads as TGTGCCAGCAGCTTTTTGGGCAGTAGCTCCTACGAGCAGTACTTC.

The V gene is TRBV27, the J gene TRBJ2-1; no firm D call. CDR1 MNHEY and CDR2 SMNVEV come from the germline V gene (reference sequence). This CDR3 comprises 12 residues. V was pared by 3 bases and J by 11 bases, with 11 bases between. The CDR3 bases are TGTGCCAGCAGTTTGCTTGGGTTTAAGCAGTTCTTC. This codes for CASSLLGFKQFF.

This clone has only a few counts. The J gene is TRBJ2-1, the V gene TRBV20-1; the D is unclear. V was cut by 5 bases and J by 6 bases, with 8 bases left in between. The length of the CDR3 is 11 residues. The germline V gene encodes CDR1 DFQATT and CDR2 SNEGSKA (reference sequence). CDR3 DNA sequence: TGCAGTGCTCCATATATCAATGAGCAGTTCTTC. Amino acid sequence: CSAPYINEQFF.